The clone carrying this T cell receptor beta chain was seen once. Source study methods: For nucleated cells, counts were estimated from reference gene primer amplification. Profiled with immunoSEQ multiplex PCR; TCRdb holds only in-frame clones, not every one. V, J and clone size reflect that table, while D and trimming were determined from the DNA. The sample yields about 210,000 clones, around nine tenths seen once. This specimen belongs to a study of blood T cell repertoires in COVID-19. Background on the study: Nucleic acid was either cDNA or gDNA, and it came from T cells, B-cell-depleted T cells, or PBMCs.

Germline assignment: CDR1 LNHDA and CDR2 SQIVND (reference sequence). The CDR3 is made up of 20 amino acids. The V end was cut by 3 bases, the J end by 3 bases, with 30 bases between. This receptor was identified in a man between 60 and 75 years old who had recovered from COVID-19. This sequence joins TRBV19 and TRBJ2-7, with D tentatively TRBD1 (5 bases). The source material was peripheral blood. CDR3 protein: CASSMKEVNRSPIGVYEQYF. The CDR3, as DNA: TGTGCCAGTAGTATGAAGGAAGTCAATCGATCCCCGATAGGGGTCTACGAGCAGTACTTC.